Listed below are T cell receptor beta chains from one sample, sequenced in a study of TIL therapy for anti-PD-1-resistant metastatic lung cancer. The protocol was immunoSEQ multiplex PCR, while the TCRdb copy is restricted to in-frame clones and leaves out a portion. The sample carries tens of thousands of clones, over 75% recorded once. The sequencing used blood, collected at baseline. These receptors originate from a person between 25 and 79 years old with non-small cell lung cancer. The CDR3 runs from the conserved cysteine through the conserved F or W. The D gene is left open where the match is weak.

CDR3,V,J,D
CASSLGVGEQFF,TRBV5-6,TRBJ2-1,-
CASSQVGRGTDEQFF,TRBV4-1,TRBJ2-1,-
CASSVGAGPHTEAFF,TRBV9,TRBJ1-1,-
CATSRGDTRQGDPQPQHF,TRBV15,TRBJ1-5,-
CASSLEGGGGYGYTF,TRBV5-1,TRBJ1-2,-
CASSIAGTGSSYEQYF,TRBV19,TRBJ2-7,-
CASSRGQTMNTEAFF,TRBV6-6,TRBJ1-1,-
CASSLTSGSYEQYF,TRBV3-1/TRBV3-2,TRBJ2-7,TRBD2
CAVALLTGKDQPQHF,TRBV6-5,TRBJ1-5,-
CASSPPGGTDTQYF,TRBV18,TRBJ2-3,-
CASSLWDSSYEQYF,TRBV7-9,TRBJ2-7,-
CASTQTGNYGYTF,TRBV6-5,TRBJ1-2,-
CATSDPNGTGSEKLFF,TRBV24-1,TRBJ1-4,-
CAIRRDRGPTDTQYF,TRBV10-3,TRBJ2-3,TRBD1
CASTVGPQETQYF,TRBV6-6,TRBJ2-5,-
CASSIETGRRGYTF,TRBV19,TRBJ1-2,TRBD1
CASSYSRGSGANVLTF,TRBV6-5,TRBJ2-6,-
CASSQAGRGAPNQPQHF,TRBV4-2,TRBJ1-5,-
CASSPNSGTSGGGNEQFF,TRBV11-3,TRBJ2-1,TRBD2
CASSERGPGANVLTF,TRBV6-1,TRBJ2-6,-
CASSDRLYGYTF,TRBV12-3/TRBV12-4,TRBJ1-2,-
CASSLGVQGGPGELFF,TRBV5-4,TRBJ2-2,-
CASSLVDLAGGNEQFF,TRBV7-2,TRBJ2-1,TRBD2
CASRVDGEAHSPLHF,TRBV19,TRBJ1-6,-
CASSPADTQYF,TRBV18,TRBJ2-3,-
CASIDRPGRIESPLHF,TRBV6-1,TRBJ1-6,-
CASSQTPGQGRYEQYF,TRBV14,TRBJ2-7,TRBD1
CASSSQTGTRDEQFF,TRBV6-2/TRBV6-3,TRBJ2-1,TRBD2
CASSLVPGQGMGTEAFF,TRBV28,TRBJ1-1,TRBD1
CASSYERGNQPQHF,TRBV6-5,TRBJ1-5,-
CAISDPEATNEKLFF,TRBV10-3,TRBJ1-4,-
CASSEAFLAGGRETQYF,TRBV2,TRBJ2-5,TRBD2
CATLKNEQYF,TRBV27,TRBJ2-7,-
CASSVAPGPEKLFF,TRBV9,TRBJ1-4,-
CASSSWAGTRTFYEQYF,TRBV7-8,TRBJ2-7,-
CASSGQGSGTRYF,TRBV9,TRBJ2-3,TRBD1
CASSPRGLGQPQHF,TRBV13,TRBJ1-5,-
CASSPSPGFYGYTF,TRBV27,TRBJ1-2,-
CASSFTTLGTGELFF,TRBV7-8,TRBJ2-2,-
CASSQEGGRSYEQYF,TRBV4-1,TRBJ2-7,TRBD2
CASARGRKLFF,TRBV6-6,TRBJ1-4,-
CASSPSTGLSAGYTF,TRBV19,TRBJ1-2,-
CASSDNTGRGYTF,TRBV25-1,TRBJ1-2,-
CATSPHPGQGMAGELFF,TRBV15,TRBJ2-2,TRBD1
CASSNSGLGRNEQFF,TRBV10-2,TRBJ2-1,TRBD2
CASSSSKGAYEQYF,TRBV28,TRBJ2-7,-
CASAPGLAGNEQYF,TRBV12-5,TRBJ2-7,TRBD2
CASSRDTSYEQYF,TRBV4-2,TRBJ2-7,-
CASSRGARYEQYF,TRBV3-1/TRBV3-2,TRBJ2-7,-
CASSPLTGTNEKLFF,TRBV27,TRBJ1-4,TRBD1
CASSRDRSDTQYF,TRBV9,TRBJ2-3,-
CASSIDRGASPLHF,TRBV27,TRBJ1-6,TRBD1
CASSLTGGAGNTIYF,TRBV27,TRBJ1-3,TRBD1